These T cell receptor beta chains were read from a single sample in a study of T cells expressing NK-cell markers. Using the 5' RACE reads, TCRdb records one entry per CDR3 protein without DNA. Its table lists about half a million distinct CDR3 sequences. Sequencing input: blood T cells: a sorted CD56 or NKG2C T cell subset, CD4+ or CD8+ T cells, or bulk PBMC T cells (not recorded which). The receptors stem from a woman aged 50 to 60 in good health. The CDR3 runs from the conserved cysteine through the conserved F or W.

CASSPGRASLNEQFF	TRBJ2-1	TRBV5-1
CASRTGVNDGGTDTQYF	TRBJ2-3	TRBV5-1
CSARVMRRGSTQETQYF	TRBJ2-5	TRBV20-1
CASSTLVPLELFF	TRBJ2-2	TRBV28
CSASGGSPLSGANVLTF	TRBJ2-6	TRBV20-1
CASRPPWGSHNEQFF	TRBJ2-1	TRBV7-9
CASSVAGRGYTF	TRBJ1-2	TRBV25-1
CSAPRFSTQYF	TRBJ2-3	TRBV20-1
CASSFAGQYTGELFF	TRBJ2-2	TRBV12-3/TRBV12-4
CATKGGTKGNEQFF	TRBJ2-1	TRBV24-1
CSVGRQGNEQYF	TRBJ2-7	TRBV29-1
CASSQSGWGSGNTIYF	TRBJ1-3	TRBV14
CATSTGSRETQYF	TRBJ2-5	TRBV5-1
CASLGAGTEAFF	TRBJ1-1	TRBV3-1
CSARAGNGELFF	TRBJ2-2	TRBV20-1
CSVRAVQDTQYF	TRBJ2-3	TRBV29-1
CASSPPRPGGGELFF	TRBJ2-2	TRBV5-1
CASSLSGGGYNEQFF	TRBJ2-1	TRBV12-3/TRBV12-4
CASSPGTGRPGELFF	TRBJ2-2	TRBV7-3
CASTLWGLNTEAFF	TRBJ1-1	TRBV19
CSVAPPPLSSDLKGGSYNEQFF	TRBJ2-1	TRBV29-1
CSASGLANEQFF	TRBJ2-1	TRBV20-1
CASSLEGQGATEQFF	TRBJ2-1	TRBV5-1
CASSLSGTGGAIKAFF	TRBJ1-1	TRBV21-1
CSARAGGRSYNEQFF	TRBJ2-1	TRBV20-1
CASSKGYISGRASYNEQFF	TRBJ2-1	TRBV6-1
CASSLGGVMGQPQHF	TRBJ1-5	TRBV11-2
CASSPSWGTYEQYF	TRBJ2-7	TRBV7-8
CASSPKTGETQYF	TRBJ2-5	TRBV7-2
CASSQVISGSGYTF	TRBJ1-2	TRBV4-1
CASRGQIGGYTF	TRBJ1-2	TRBV12-3/TRBV12-4
CAISDASGEAEQFF	TRBJ2-1	TRBV10-3
CASSLKLAGVRTGELFF	TRBJ2-2	TRBV11-3
CASSLPSGKTQYF	TRBJ2-5	TRBV7-2
CANGHAGVLYEQFF	TRBJ2-1	TRBV7-9